This TCR beta chain was sequenced in a study of blood T cell repertoires in COVID-19. The CDR3 extends over 15 amino acids. Germline values: CDR1 SEHNR, CDR2 FQNEAQ (reference sequence). V lost 5 bases and J lost 1, with 11 bases in between. Source study methods: From reference gene primer amplification, estimates of nucleated cell counts were derived. TCRdb's table, derived via immunoSEQ multiplex PCR, lists solely in-frame clones and lacks some. V and J calls and clone size come straight from that table; D and trimming were deduced from the DNA. The data contain more than 100,000 clones, 88% of them singletons.

This clonotype was obtained from a man in his 70s with active COVID-19. The chain has TRBV7-9 and TRBJ1-4, with TRBD1 as a possible D gene (6 bases). Sequencing was performed on peripheral blood. The CDR3: CASSQSGETNEKLFF. CDR3 DNA: TGTGCCAGCAGCCAATCAGGGGAAACTAATGAAAAACTGTTTTTT.